The clone carrying this T cell receptor (beta chain) occurred a few times. The antigen remains unidentified. The study ran its PCR with 60 Vbeta and 13 Jbeta primers. Produced via immunoSEQ multiplex PCR; TCRdb's table is partial and in-frame only. The sample lists approximately 120,000 clones, about 69% occurring once. This specimen belongs to a study of cytomegalovirus exposure and HLA in healthy donors. Study findings and constraints: In presence/absence analyses, roughly uniform sequencing depth across donors was assumed.

V lost 4 bases to trimming and J lost 0 bases; unmatched junction nucleotides: 5. Germline CDR1 and CDR2: SGDLS and YYNGEE. The CDR3 extends over 16 amino acids. Specimen: PBMCs. The chain combines TRBV9 with TRBJ2-2, with 8 positions matching TRBD2. The clonotype was recovered from a man aged 25 to 40 in good health and CMV-seronegative. This CDR3 reads CASSLSSGANTGELFF. CDR3 in DNA: TGTGCCAGCAGCCTAAGTAGCGGGGCGAACACCGGGGAGCTGTTTTTT.